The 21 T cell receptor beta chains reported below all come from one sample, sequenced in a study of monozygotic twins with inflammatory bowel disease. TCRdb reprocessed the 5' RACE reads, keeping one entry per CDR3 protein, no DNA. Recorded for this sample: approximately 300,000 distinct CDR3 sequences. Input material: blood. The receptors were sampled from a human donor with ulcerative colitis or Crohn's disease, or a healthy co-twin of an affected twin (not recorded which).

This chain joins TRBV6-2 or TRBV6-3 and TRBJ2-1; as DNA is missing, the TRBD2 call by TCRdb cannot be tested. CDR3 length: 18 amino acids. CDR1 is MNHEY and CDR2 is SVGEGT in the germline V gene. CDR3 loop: CASRQSFGGGSSYNEQFF.

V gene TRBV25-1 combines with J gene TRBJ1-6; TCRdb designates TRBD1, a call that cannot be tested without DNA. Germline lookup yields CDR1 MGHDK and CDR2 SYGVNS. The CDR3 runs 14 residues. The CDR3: CASIHDSENSPLHF.

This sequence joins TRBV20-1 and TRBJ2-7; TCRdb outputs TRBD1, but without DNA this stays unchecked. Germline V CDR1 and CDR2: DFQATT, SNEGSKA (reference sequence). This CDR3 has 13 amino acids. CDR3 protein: CSAEGQPNYEQYF.

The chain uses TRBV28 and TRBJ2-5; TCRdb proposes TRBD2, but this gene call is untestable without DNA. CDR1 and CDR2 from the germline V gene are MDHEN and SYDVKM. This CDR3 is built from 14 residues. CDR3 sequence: CASGLAGTQETQYF.

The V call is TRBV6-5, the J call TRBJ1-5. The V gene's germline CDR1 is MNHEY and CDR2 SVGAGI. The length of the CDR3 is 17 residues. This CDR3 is CASSYSRSGGGNQPQHF.

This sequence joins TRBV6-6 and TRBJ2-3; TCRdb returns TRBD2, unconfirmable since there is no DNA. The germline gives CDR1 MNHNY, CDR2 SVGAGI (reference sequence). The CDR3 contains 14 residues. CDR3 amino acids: CASSRTSGADTQYF.

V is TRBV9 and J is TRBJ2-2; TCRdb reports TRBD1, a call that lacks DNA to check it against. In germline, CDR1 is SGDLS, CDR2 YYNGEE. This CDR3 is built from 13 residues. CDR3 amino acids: CASSTGGAGELFF.

The CDR3 region is CATIILADNEQFF. This chain uses TRBV24-1 with TRBJ2-1; as DNA is missing, the TRBD2 call by TCRdb cannot be tested. The CDR3 is 13 residues long. From germline, CDR1 is KGHDR and CDR2 SFDVKD.

This CDR3 is CASSTGRGETQYF. The chain couples TRBV18 to TRBJ2-5. Germline CDR1 reads KGHSH; CDR2 reads LQKENI. This CDR3 region has 13 residues.

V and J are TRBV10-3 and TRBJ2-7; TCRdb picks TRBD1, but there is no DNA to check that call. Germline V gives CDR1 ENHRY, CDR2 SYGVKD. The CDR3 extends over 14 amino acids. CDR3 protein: CAISATGGGYEQYF.

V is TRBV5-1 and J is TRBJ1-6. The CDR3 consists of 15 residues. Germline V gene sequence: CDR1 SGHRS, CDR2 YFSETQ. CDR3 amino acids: CASSEDTLGNSPLHF.

The CDR3 sequence: CASSKGRGGSSYNEQFF. The chain has TRBV21-1 and TRBJ2-1; the D gene TCRdb calls, TRBD1, cannot be checked with no DNA. TRBV21-1 constitutes a pseudogene. The CDR3 spans 17 residues.

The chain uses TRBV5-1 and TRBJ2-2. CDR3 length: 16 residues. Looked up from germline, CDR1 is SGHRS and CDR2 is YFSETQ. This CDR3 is CASSLVYTDNTGELFF.

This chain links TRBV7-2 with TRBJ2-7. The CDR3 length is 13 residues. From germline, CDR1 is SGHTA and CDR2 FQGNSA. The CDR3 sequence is CASNLAGVSEQYF.

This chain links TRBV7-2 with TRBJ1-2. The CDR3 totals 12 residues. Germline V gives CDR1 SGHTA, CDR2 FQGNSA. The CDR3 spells CASSQLTYGYTF. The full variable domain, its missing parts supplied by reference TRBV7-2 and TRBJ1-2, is GAGVSQSPSNKVTEKGKDVELRCDPISGHTALYWYRQSLGQGLEFLIYFQGNSAPDKSGLPSDRFSAERTGGSVSTLTIQRTQQEDSAVYLCASSQLTYGYTFGSGTRLTVV.

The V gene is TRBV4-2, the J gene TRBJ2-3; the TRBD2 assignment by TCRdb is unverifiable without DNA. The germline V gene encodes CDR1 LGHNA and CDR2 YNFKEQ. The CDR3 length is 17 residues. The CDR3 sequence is CASSHPLGGSWLRGQYF.

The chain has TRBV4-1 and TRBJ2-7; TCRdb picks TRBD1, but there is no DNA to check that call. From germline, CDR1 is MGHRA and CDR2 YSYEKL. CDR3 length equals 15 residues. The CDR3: CASSQAGTEPYEQYF.

The CDR3 sequence is CASSPGGGGYGYTF. The chain recombines TRBV5-4 with TRBJ1-2; TCRdb gives TRBD1 as the D gene, but with no DNA this cannot be confirmed. Germline-derived CDR1 and CDR2 are SGHNT and YYREEE (reference sequence). CDR3 size: 14 residues.

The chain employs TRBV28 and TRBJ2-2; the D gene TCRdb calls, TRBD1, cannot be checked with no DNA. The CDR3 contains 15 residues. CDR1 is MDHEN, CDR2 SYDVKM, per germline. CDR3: CASSSPGGETGELFF.

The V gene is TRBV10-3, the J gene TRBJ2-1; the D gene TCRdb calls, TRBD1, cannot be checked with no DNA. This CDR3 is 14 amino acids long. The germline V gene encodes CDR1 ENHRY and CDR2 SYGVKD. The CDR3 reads CAIRGGDRNNEQFF.

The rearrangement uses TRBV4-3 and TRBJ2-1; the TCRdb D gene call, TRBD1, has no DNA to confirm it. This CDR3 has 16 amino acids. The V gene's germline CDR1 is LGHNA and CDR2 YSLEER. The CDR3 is CASSQGGGTGEDEQFF.